The rows below give T cell receptor beta chains drawn from one sample of a study of regulatory T cells in long-lasting Graves disease. From the multiplex PCR reads, TCRdb called clonotypes with MiXCR, one entry per CDR3 protein. The repertoire includes around 500,000 distinct CDR3 sequences, around 12% of them detected once, and 8.9% sits in the top ten. Another study also made use of these data, one on T cells in Graves' hyperthyroidism and ophthalmopathy.

The material was peripheral blood mononuclear cells (PBMCs), obtained at new diagnosis, from a patient treated with antithyroid drugs. The receptors originated from a woman aged 25 to 45 with Graves disease. The conserved cysteine and the conserved F or W are not part of the CDR3 here.

TRBV4-3	TRBJ1-1	ASSQAHGQGETEAF
TRBV19	TRBJ2-7	ASSTGRGVREQY
TRBV20-1	TRBJ1-2	SARDPRGGGLGGYT
TRBV4-2	TRBJ2-3	ASSQVSGTDTQY
TRBV10-1	TRBJ2-3	ASSESGAWGVGTDTQY
TRBV3-1	TRBJ1-1	ASNQGSNTEAF
TRBV7-8	TRBJ2-3	ASSLGSWGDTQY
TRBV28	TRBJ1-5	ASSSLEQPQH
TRBV27	TRBJ1-5	ASSFHGWQPQH
TRBV7-2	TRBJ1-1	ASSLWGGDTEAF
TRBV5-1	TRBJ2-5	ASSLDPVQETQY
TRBV6-1	TRBJ1-1	ASRGIFDTEAF
TRBV7-9	TRBJ1-6	ASSLAQSPLH
TRBV12-3/TRBV12-4	TRBJ2-1	ASSLGHEQF
TRBV12-3/TRBV12-4	TRBJ2-3	ASSSRLRPDTQY
TRBV27	TRBJ2-7	ASSPSHLGTSIYEQY
TRBV11-3	TRBJ2-1	ASSLGAPSNEQF
TRBV10-3	TRBJ2-7	AISRTAILAGVRYEQY
TRBV3-1	TRBJ1-6	ASSYHAGFNSPLH
TRBV25-1	TRBJ1-2	ASSPVPDDYYGYT
TRBV6-1	TRBJ1-6	ASSRQGPGGGYNSPLH
TRBV30	TRBJ2-3	AWSRAASTDTQY
TRBV20-1	TRBJ2-1	SASLVSGGPGEQF
TRBV5-6	TRBJ1-6	ASSLWGWEGNSPLH
TRBV28	TRBJ1-4	AIHDGNNEKLF
TRBV11-2	TRBJ2-1	ASSPGRAEQF
TRBV6-5	TRBJ2-7	ASSYEGTSGRDEQY
TRBV5-1	TRBJ2-2	ASSLRKGAGRTGELF
TRBV29-1	TRBJ1-4	SFTPADRNNEKLF
TRBV13	TRBJ1-2	ASSLRGSGSYGYT
TRBV7-3	TRBJ1-1	ASSLRQGASEAF
TRBV6-5	TRBJ2-2	ASSYLSGRANGELF
TRBV11-2	TRBJ2-5	ASSSVVEETQY
TRBV28	TRBJ2-2	ASSTVGGGPGELF
TRBV7-2	TRBJ2-1	ASSLERHSEQQF
TRBV28	TRBJ2-3	ASSEAPHYGTGGADTQY
TRBV7-9	TRBJ2-3	ASSPGRTESTDTQY
TRBV2	TRBJ1-6	ASAADSEHSPLH
TRBV28	TRBJ1-2	ASTLEGQAFYGYT
TRBV11-2	TRBJ2-7	ASSRSRASYEQY
TRBV9	TRBJ2-7	ASSVRAGASSYEQY
TRBV7-2	TRBJ2-1	ASSLVGGTYNEQF
TRBV6-1	TRBJ2-7	ASSEFGGPTSYEQY
TRBV24-1	TRBJ1-1	AGRHRVLNTEAF
TRBV2	TRBJ2-2	ASSRRTNTGELF
TRBV6-2/TRBV6-3	TRBJ1-3	ASSSPEGTSGNTIY
TRBV7-2	TRBJ2-1	ASSLNPGGRRGNEQF
TRBV6-1	TRBJ2-2	ASSELAGEAGELF
TRBV29-1	TRBJ1-1	STMKGGLTEAF
TRBV20-1	TRBJ1-2	SASRETQGGYT
TRBV6-2/TRBV6-3	TRBJ2-3	ASAFRGMPIRGETDTQY
TRBV11-2	TRBJ1-5	ASSLGSGPWPQH
TRBV2	TRBJ1-2	ASGRQGIDYGYT
TRBV2	TRBJ2-3	ASSELLTASTDTQY
TRBV29-1	TRBJ2-2	SVAKGMRTGELF
TRBV9	TRBJ2-7	ASSPSTGPPYEQY
TRBV7-9	TRBJ1-2	ASSLDVTGGYT
TRBV5-1	TRBJ2-5	ASSSLAGGGRSETQY
TRBV2	TRBJ2-6	ASRHRIILSGANVLT